This TCR beta chain was identified during a study of T cell responses to AZD1222 COVID-19 vaccine. Findings and limits, study-wide: White British ancestry dominated among donors, who included more females, and clonal diversity was possibly underestimated.

The CDR3 has 13 amino acids. Germline lookup yields CDR1 MNHEY and CDR2 SMNVEV (reference sequence). The V end lost 10 bases, the J end lost 5 bases, and 18 bases lay between the germline ends. A note on this clone: Its cognate antigen is unknown.

Some clones are missing from TCRdb's copy, which holds only in-frame ones; the method was immunoSEQ multiplex PCR. This table holds some 150,000 clones, around 90% found once. The sequence was collected from an adult in good health. The sample in question was peripheral blood, obtained on day 0 of AZD1222 vaccination. The chain carries TRBV27 and TRBJ2-7; D might be TRBD2 (5 bases). The CDR3 nucleotides read TGTGCCATCGCCGCTAGCCGGGTGGACGAGCAGTACTTC. It encodes CAIAASRVDEQYF.